This T cell receptor beta chain comes out of a study of blood T cell repertoires in COVID-19. Germline CDR1 and CDR2: SQVTM and ANQGSEA. The V and J ends lost 4 bases and 6 bases respectively, with 18 bases between them. This CDR3 contains 15 residues. Here immunoSEQ multiplex PCR was the method, and the copy in TCRdb shows in-frame clones only, minus some. The data contain some 89,000 clones, approximately 90% of them singletons. The source is a man in his forties or fifties with acute or convalescent COVID-19. The V gene is TRBV29-1, the J gene TRBJ2-2; D call uncertain. Sequencing used peripheral blood. The CDR3 nucleotides read TGCAGCGTTGGAGATTCTCCGGCGGCCCCCGGGGAGCTGTTTTTT. It is translated as CSVGDSPAAPGELFF.